By share, the clone carrying this T cell receptor (beta chain) counts as medium-sized (0.01 to 0.1%). Its specificity is not known. One end of the junction is discordant with germline, which a read error may explain. This sample was included in a study of somatic mutations in cytotoxic T cells in rheumatoid arthritis. For the study at large: Flow sorting at nearly 100% purity was applied to some V beta antibody-stained T-cell populations, which included V beta1+ cells sequenced for TCRB.

This table comes from immunoSEQ multiplex PCR, and its TCRdb copy is limited to in-frame clones, with some not included. The sample shows about 23,000 clones, roughly 74% of them seen only once. The CDR3 extends over 14 amino acids. Germline CDR1 and CDR2: SGHDN and FVKESK. The study's findings and limits: Significant differences in CD8+ T-cell clonality were not found between rheumatoid arthritis patients and healthy controls (age-matched).

Sequencing input: CD8+ T cells sorted from blood. The sequence was obtained from an adult with rheumatoid arthritis. The V gene is TRBV14, the J gene TRBJ1-1; a possible D gene is TRBD1 (5 bases). The chain's CDR3 is CACSVDTPRAEAFF. For the CDR3, the DNA is TGTGCCTGCAGCGTGGACACCCCACGTGCTGAAGCTTTCTTT.